A single sample gave rise to the 27 T cell receptor beta chains below, sequenced in a study of blood T cell repertoires in COVID-19. Some clones are missing from TCRdb's copy, which holds only in-frame ones; the method was immunoSEQ multiplex PCR. The table has about 95,000 clones, 89% seen once; the top ten hold 3% to 4%. The sample comprised peripheral blood. The receptors derive from a woman aged 70-85 years with acute or convalescent COVID-19.

The rearrangement uses TRBV5-1 and TRBJ2-5, with 12 bases lining up with TRBD2. Germline CDR1 reads SGHRS; CDR2 reads YFSETQ. After removal of 4 bases from V and 3 bases from J, the junction contained 16 bases not matched to a gene. The CDR3 runs 19 residues. Written as DNA, the CDR3 is TGCGCCAGCAGCACCTACGTTCCGGGACTAGCGGGCAATGAAGAGACCCAGTACTTC. Translating gives CASSTYVPGLAGNEETQYF.

V is TRBV6-5 and J is TRBJ2-7, with TRBD2 matching over 8 bases. Germline loops: CDR1 MNHEY, CDR2 SVGAGI. This CDR3 has 14 residues. V lost 5 bases, J lost 1 base, and 4 bases stayed unmatched. The CDR3 sequence is CASSLLAGSYEQYV. DNA of the CDR3: TGTGCCAGCAGTCTCCTAGCGGGTTCCTACGAGCAGTACGTC.

The J gene is TRBJ1-4, the V gene TRBV2; D is ambiguous. This CDR3 comprises 18 residues. CDR1 is SNHLY, CDR2 FYNNEI, per germline. V gave up 1 base and J gave up 0 bases, with 15 bases separating them. This CDR3 is CASSEEPGETATNEKLFF. DNA for the CDR3: TGTGCCAGCAGTGAAGAACCTGGAGAGACTGCAACTAATGAAAAACTGTTTTTT.

The chain recombines TRBV27 with TRBJ2-1; possible D gene TRBD2, 6 bases. With 2 bases removed from V and 3 bases from J, the gap between germline ends came to 11 bases. This CDR3 region has 15 residues. Germline CDR1 is MNHEY and CDR2 is SMNVEV (reference sequence). CDR3 residues: CASSLRGLDYNEQFF. The DNA for the CDR3 is TGTGCCAGCAGTTTAAGGGGACTGGACTACAATGAGCAGTTCTTC.

The CDR3 sequence is CASSGTGPPGGYEQYV. The CDR3 DNA is TGCGCCAGCAGCGGCACGGGACCGCCGGGGGGCTACGAGCAGTACGTC. The J gene is TRBJ2-7, the V gene TRBV5-1; 7 nucleotides align to TRBD2. With V trimmed by 4 bases and J by 3 bases, 13 bases remained unmatched. The CDR3 has 16 residues. Per the germline V gene, CDR1 is SGHRS and CDR2 is YFSETQ.

This chain joins TRBV10-1 and TRBJ2-1, with 10 nucleotides matching TRBD2. This CDR3 region has 17 residues. V dropped 2 bases and J dropped 0; count of bases not matched to a gene: 4. Germline CDR1 reads WNHNN; CDR2 reads SYGVQD (reference sequence). Here the CDR3 DNA reads TGCGCCAGCAGTGAGCGGACTAGCGGATACTCCTACAATGAGCAGTTCTTC. Translated: CASSERTSGYSYNEQFF.

V and J are TRBV28 and TRBJ1-4; tentatively, D is TRBD1 (6 bases). The CDR3 is 12 amino acids. Germline CDR1 and CDR2: MDHEN and SYDVKM. V dropped 6 bases and J dropped 7 bases, with 9 bases sitting between them. For the CDR3, the DNA is TGTGCCAGCAGCAGGGGCGGTGAAAAACTGTTTTTT. Protein: CASSRGGEKLFF.

In its sample, this clone was seen a few times. The CDR3 nucleotides are TGTGCCAGTAGTGCTTCAAACAGGGGCCGCTCTGGAAACACCATATATTTT. It is translated as CASSASNRGRSGNTIYF. The V and J genes are TRBV19 and TRBJ1-3; 7 bases map to TRBD1. The J segment lost 0 bases and the V segment lost 5 bases, leaving 10 bases of the junction unmatched. The CDR3 has 17 amino acids. The germline gives CDR1 LNHDA, CDR2 SQIVND (reference sequence).

This chain joins TRBV10-2 and TRBJ1-3; D might be TRBD1 (6 bases). The germline V gene encodes CDR1 WSHSY and CDR2 SAAADI. Between the trimmed V and J ends, which lost 3 bases and 4 bases, there was a span of 10 bases. This CDR3 is 14 amino acids long. The DNA for the CDR3 is TGCGCCAGCAGTGAAGCAGGGGAAGGAAACACCATATATTTT. Its translation: CASSEAGEGNTIYF.

The J gene is TRBJ2-7, the V gene TRBV28; 10 bases are a match to TRBD2. The germline gives CDR1 MDHEN, CDR2 SYDVKM. V dropped 6 bases and J dropped 0; count of bases not matched to a gene: 5. The CDR3 covers 15 residues. CDR3 in amino acids: CASSESSGGSYEQYF. CDR3 nucleotide sequence: TGTGCCAGCAGCGAGTCTAGCGGGGGCTCCTACGAGCAGTACTTC.

There are a few counts of this clone. V usage is TRBV4-1 and J usage is TRBJ1-2, with D possibly matching TRBD1 (5 bases). Trimming shortened V by 0 bases and J by 5 bases, and 10 bases separated the two germline ends. The CDR3 spans 14 residues. CDR1 is MGHRA and CDR2 is YSYEKL in the germline V gene. CDR3: CASSQERGRYGYTF. The DNA of the CDR3 is TGCGCCAGCAGCCAAGAAAGGGGAAGGTATGGCTACACCTTC.

This clone was counted a single time. The J gene is TRBJ1-2, the V gene TRBV6-5; 9 nucleotides agree with TRBD1. The V gene end was trimmed by 6 bases and the J gene end by 8 bases; junction bases not matched to a gene: 13. The CDR3 totals 15 residues. CDR1 MNHEY and CDR2 SVGAGI come from the germline V gene. The CDR3 spells CASRGQGIFSGGYTF. CDR3 bases: TGTGCCAGCAGAGGACAGGGGATATTCTCGGGGGGCTACACCTTC.

This clone was recorded only once. The chain links TRBV4-1 to TRBJ2-1; TRBD2 aligns across 9 bases. Per the germline V gene, CDR1 is MGHRA and CDR2 is YSYEKL. This CDR3 spans 16 amino acids. V lost 3 bases to trimming and J lost 7 bases; unmatched junction nucleotides: 10. In DNA form, the CDR3 reads TGCGCCAGCAGCCAGGGGCCCGCTAGCGGGATGAATGAGCAGTTCTTC. Its protein product is CASSQGPASGMNEQFF.

The chain uses TRBV7-8 and TRBJ1-2; D is undetermined. The germline V gene has CDR1 SGHVS and CDR2 FQNEAQ. V was trimmed by 1 base and J by 5 bases, leaving 26 bases between them. The CDR3 loop spans 19 amino acids. The DNA of the CDR3 is TGTGCCAGCAGCTTAGAGGTTGGCGCGGCAACGACTCGCCTATATGGCTACACCTTC. Translated: CASSLEVGAATTRLYGYTF. The variable domain in full, completed from reference TRBV7-8 and TRBJ1-2, reads GAGVSQSPRYKVAKRGQDVALRCDPISGHVSLFWYQQALGQGPEFLTYFQNEAQLDKSGLPSDRFFAERPEGSVSTLKIQRTQQEDSAVYLCASSLEVGAATTRLYGYTFGSGTRLTVV.

The chain is built from TRBV10-2 and TRBJ2-1; D gene unclear. This CDR3 comprises 12 residues. V lost 2 bases to trimming and J lost 14 bases, with 13 bases between them. CDR1 and CDR2 (germline): WSHSY, SAAADI. The CDR3 reads CASSEVAVHKFF. CDR3 in DNA: TGCGCCAGCAGTGAGGTGGCTGTCCACAAGTTCTTC.

The rearrangement links TRBV6-5 to TRBJ2-3; 10 bases agree with TRBD2. CDR3 size: 15 residues. Germline V gene data show CDR1 as MNHEY and CDR2 as SVGAGI. Trimming at V came to 6 bases and at J to 4 bases, leaving 7 bases not matched to a gene. The CDR3 nucleotides read TGTGCCAGCAGCCCCAGCGGGGGGGCGGCAGATACGCAGTATTTT. Amino acid sequence: CASSPSGGAADTQYF.

The rearrangement joins TRBV15 to TRBJ2-1; the D gene is possibly TRBD2 (6 bases). The V end was cut by 2 bases, the J end by 5 bases, with 16 bases between. Germline CDR1 and CDR2: LNHNV and YYDKDF (reference sequence). The CDR3 sequence is 16 residues long. CDR3 amino acids: CATSRSGGTANNEQFF. CDR3 DNA: TGTGCCACCAGCAGATCGGGCGGGACTGCTAACAATGAGCAGTTCTTC.

The chain uses TRBV5-1 and TRBJ1-2; TRBD1 matches at 7 bases. Germline V gene sequence: CDR1 SGHRS, CDR2 YFSETQ. This CDR3 has 14 amino acids. J lost 4 bases, V lost 2 bases, and 5 bases had no gene match. The CDR3 loop is CASSFQGEAYGYTF. The CDR3 bases are TGCGCCAGCAGCTTCCAGGGGGAGGCCTATGGCTACACCTTC.

V gene TRBV24-1 combines with J gene TRBJ2-3; the match to TRBD2 covers 13 bases. The CDR3 is 19 amino acids. CDR1 is KGHDR, CDR2 SFDVKD, per germline. J gave up 0 bases and V 4 bases, and 9 bases lay outside the gene matches. CDR3 loop: CATSEHTGLAGVSTDTQYF. CDR3 DNA sequence: TGTGCCACCAGTGAGCATACAGGACTAGCGGGGGTAAGCACAGATACGCAGTATTTT.

The chain joins TRBV28 to TRBJ1-5; a weak D match, TRBD1 (5 bases). The CDR3 has 14 amino acids. The V and J ends lost 8 bases and 1 base respectively, with 12 bases between them. Germline V gives CDR1 MDHEN, CDR2 SYDVKM. The CDR3 loop is CASGGGSSNQPQHF. The DNA for the CDR3 is TGTGCCAGCGGGGGGGGGTCGAGCAATCAGCCCCAGCATTTT. Full variable domain (remainder filled in from reference TRBV28 and TRBJ1-5): DVKVTQSSRYLVKRTGEKVFLECVQDMDHENMFWYRQDPGLGLRLIYFSYDVKMKEKGDIPEGYSVSREKKERFSLILESASTNQTSMYLCASGGGSSNQPQHFGDGTRLSIL.

The chain couples TRBV27 to TRBJ2-7, with D tentatively TRBD1 (7 bases). Germline lookup yields CDR1 MNHEY and CDR2 SMNVEV (reference sequence). The CDR3 has 17 residues. V dropped 2 bases and J dropped 4 bases, with 21 bases sitting between them. CDR3 amino acids: CASSLRQGVWDLYEQYF. DNA for the CDR3: TGTGCCAGCAGTTTACGACAGGGAGTTTGGGACTTGTACGAGCAGTACTTC.

The CDR3 spells CASSFRTSGPLAKNIQYF. The CDR3 nucleotides read TGTGCCAGCAGCTTCAGGACTAGCGGCCCCTTAGCCAAAAACATTCAGTACTTC. The V and J genes are TRBV5-4 and TRBJ2-4; 10 bases match TRBD2. J lost 0 bases, V lost 2 bases, and 8 bases had no gene match. The germline V gene encodes CDR1 SGHNT and CDR2 YYREEE (reference sequence). The CDR3 runs to 18 residues.

The chain recombines TRBV5-1 with TRBJ1-2; D might be TRBD1 (5 bases). V was shortened by 0 bases and J by 4 bases, with 10 bases between the two germline ends. Germline assignment: CDR1 SGHRS and CDR2 YFSETQ. This CDR3 is 14 amino acids long. This CDR3 reads CASSLEGIGYGYTF. The DNA of the CDR3 is TGCGCCAGCAGCTTGGAGGGGATTGGCTATGGCTACACCTTC. Using reference TRBV5-1 and TRBJ1-2 for the parts outside the CDR3, the full variable domain is KAGVTQTPRYLIKTRGQQVTLSCSPISGHRSVSWYQQTPGQGLQFLFEYFSETQRNKGNFPGRFSGRQFSNSRSEMNVSTLELGDSALYLCASSLEGIGYGYTFGSGTRLTVV.

The chain is built from TRBV30 and TRBJ1-1; TRBD1 matches 7 bases. The CDR3 runs 13 residues. From germline, CDR1 is GTSNPN and CDR2 SVGIG (reference sequence). After removal of 3 bases from V and 10 bases from J, the junction contained 11 bases not matched to a gene. The CDR3, as DNA: TGTGCCTGGAGAGCTGGGCGGGGACAGAGAGCTTTCTTT. Translation gives CAWRAGRGQRAFF.

This chain links TRBV25-1 with TRBJ2-7; D may be TRBD2 (5 bases). The CDR3 loop spans 13 amino acids. CDR1 MGHDK and CDR2 SYGVNS come from the germline V gene. The V and J ends lost 2 bases and 3 bases respectively, with 8 bases between them. The DNA for the CDR3 is TGTGCCAGCAGTGAAGCGGGCCGCTACGAGCAGTACGTC. This encodes CASSEAGRYEQYV.

V gene TRBV24-1 combines with J gene TRBJ1-5; 7 positions match TRBD1. Germline loops: CDR1 KGHDR, CDR2 SFDVKD. J lost 0 bases, V lost 4 bases, and 5 bases had no gene match. The CDR3 has 16 amino acids. The CDR3 sequence: CATSDSRQGSNQPQHF. CDR3 coding DNA: TGTGCCACCAGTGACTCCAGACAGGGTAGCAATCAGCCCCAGCATTTT.

J is TRBJ1-4 and V is TRBV5-5; 7 positions agree with TRBD1. CDR3 length: 16 residues. After removal of 6 bases from V and 3 bases from J, the junction contained 11 bases not matched to a gene. Germline CDR1 and CDR2: SGHKS and YYEKEE (reference sequence). CDR3: CASTPSVGTANEKLFF. The CDR3 DNA reads as TGTGCCAGCACCCCCTCAGTTGGGACAGCTAATGAAAAACTGTTTTTT.